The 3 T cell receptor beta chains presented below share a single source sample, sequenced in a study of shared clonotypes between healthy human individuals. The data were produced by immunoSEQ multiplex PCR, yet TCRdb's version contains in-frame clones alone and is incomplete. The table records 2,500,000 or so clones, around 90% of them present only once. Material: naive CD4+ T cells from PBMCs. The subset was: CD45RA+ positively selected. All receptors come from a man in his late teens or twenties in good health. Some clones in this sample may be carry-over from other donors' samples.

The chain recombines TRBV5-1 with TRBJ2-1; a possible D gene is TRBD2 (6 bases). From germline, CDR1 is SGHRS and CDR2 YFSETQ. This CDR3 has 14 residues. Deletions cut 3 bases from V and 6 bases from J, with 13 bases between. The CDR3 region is CASSWPGRINEQFF. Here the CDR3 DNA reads TGCGCCAGCAGCTGGCCCGGGAGAATCAATGAGCAGTTCTTC.

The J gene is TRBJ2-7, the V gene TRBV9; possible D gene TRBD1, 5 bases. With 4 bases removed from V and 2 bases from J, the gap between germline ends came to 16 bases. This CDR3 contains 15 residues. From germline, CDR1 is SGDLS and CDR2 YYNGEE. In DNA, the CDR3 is TGTGCCAGCAGCCTTCATCCGACAGCCCCCTACGAGCAGTACTTC. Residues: CASSLHPTAPYEQYF. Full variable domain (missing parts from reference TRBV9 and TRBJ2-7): DSGVTQTPKHLITATGQRVTLRCSPRSGDLSVYWYQQSLDQGLQFLIQYYNGEERAKGNILERFSAQQFPDLHSELNLSSLELGDSALYFCASSLHPTAPYEQYFGPGTRLTVT.

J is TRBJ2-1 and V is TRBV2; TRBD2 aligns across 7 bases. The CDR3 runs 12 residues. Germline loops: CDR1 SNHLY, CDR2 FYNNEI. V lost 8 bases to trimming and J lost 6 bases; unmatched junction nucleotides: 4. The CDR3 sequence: CASGTTGNEQFF. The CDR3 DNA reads TGTGCCAGCGGGACTACGGGCAATGAGCAGTTCTTC.